The 18 T cell receptor beta chains listed next were all sequenced from one sample in a study of PD-1 blockade in classical Hodgkin lymphoma. TCRdb keeps only in-frame clones here, not all; method: immunoSEQ multiplex PCR. In the table there are roughly 96,000 clones, roughly 91% of which are singletons. Time point defined: cycle 4 day 1 (C4D1), after around six weeks of nivolumab. Brentuximab vedotin exposure varied, and every patient relapsed after autologous stem cell transplantation. Sample: peripheral blood mononuclear cells (PBMCs), taken before the fourth cycle of nivolumab. The receptors derive from a human donor with classical Hodgkin lymphoma.

This rearrangement joins TRBV2 to TRBJ2-2; D may be TRBD1 or TRBD2 (5 bases each). Trimming cost V 6 bases and J 6 bases, with 11 bases left between them. Germline lookup yields CDR1 SNHLY and CDR2 FYNNEI. The CDR3 runs to 13 residues. CDR3 coding DNA: TGTGCCAGCAGAAATCAGGGAGCCGGGGAGCTGTTTTTT. Translating it yields CASRNQGAGELFF. The full variable domain, completed using reference TRBV2 and TRBJ2-2, is EPEVTQTPSHQVTQMGQEVILRCVPISNHLYFYWYRQILGQKVEFLVSFYNNEISEKSEIFDDQFSVERPDGSNFTLKIRSTKLEDSAMYFCASRNQGAGELFFGEGSRLTVL.

This chain uses TRBV28 with TRBJ1-3; D is perhaps TRBD1 (5 bases). Trimming stripped 1 base from V and 2 bases from J, with 9 bases between. Germline CDR1 MDHEN, CDR2 SYDVKM. The CDR3 totals 15 residues. The CDR3 protein is CASSLSGYAGNTIYF. CDR3 coding DNA: TGTGCCAGCAGTTTATCAGGGTATGCTGGAAACACCATATATTTT. Filled out from reference TRBV28 and TRBJ1-3, the complete variable domain reads DVKVTQSSRYLVKRTGEKVFLECVQDMDHENMFWYRQDPGLGLRLIYFSYDVKMKEKGDIPEGYSVSREKKERFSLILESASTNQTSMYLCASSLSGYAGNTIYFGEGSWLTVV.

The chain recombines TRBV5-6 with TRBJ1-1; TRBD1 agrees at 7 bases. The CDR3 totals 18 residues. V gave up 4 bases and J gave up 1 base; unmatched junction bases: 16. Germline V gene sequence: CDR1 SGHDT, CDR2 YYEEEE. For the CDR3, the DNA is TGTGCCAGCAGCCCTACCCCGACAGGGACTTATACGAACACTGAAGCTTTCTTT. It is translated as CASSPTPTGTYTNTEAFF.

The rearrangement uses TRBV11-2 and TRBJ2-3; 12 bases line up with TRBD2. The CDR3 loop spans 17 amino acids. Per germline, CDR1 SGHAT and CDR2 FQNNGV. V dropped 5 bases and J dropped 1; count of bases not matched to a gene: 7. The CDR3 sequence is CASSLRTSGTGTDTQYF. Here the CDR3 DNA reads TGTGCCAGCAGCCTACGGACTAGCGGGACCGGCACAGATACGCAGTATTTT.

J is TRBJ1-1 and V is TRBV7-9; no firm D call. Germline V CDR1 and CDR2: SEHNR, FQNEAQ (reference sequence). V lost 1 base to trimming and J lost 11 bases, with 8 bases between them. This CDR3 is built from 11 residues. CDR3 sequence reads: CASSLGTEAFF. For the CDR3, the DNA is TGTGCCAGCAGCTTAGGGACCGAGGCTTTCTTT.

The J gene is TRBJ2-2, the V gene TRBV5-1, with 7 bases identical to TRBD1. Germline V CDR1 and CDR2: SGHRS, YFSETQ. The J segment lost 4 bases and the V segment lost 4 bases, leaving 7 bases of the junction unmatched. The CDR3 has 15 residues. This CDR3 reads CASSLRPGGTGELFF. Written as DNA, the CDR3 is TGCGCCAGCAGCCTGCGGCCAGGGGGCACCGGGGAGCTGTTTTTT.

This chain links TRBV6-5 with TRBJ2-3; 8 bases fit TRBD2. The CDR3 is 14 amino acids. The ends lost 7 bases at V and 4 bases at J; junction bases unmatched: 7. Germline V gene data show CDR1 as MNHEY and CDR2 as SVGAGI. The DNA for the CDR3 is TGTGCCAGCACAGCGGGAGTAAGCGCAGATACGCAGTATTTT. Amino acids: CASTAGVSADTQYF.

The chain is built from TRBV5-8 and TRBJ2-5; D perhaps matches TRBD2 (5 bases). CDR1 SGHTS and CDR2 YDEGEE come from the germline V gene. Trimming pared 4 bases from V and 5 bases from J, leaving 12 bases between. The CDR3 spans 13 residues. The CDR3 DNA reads TGTGCCAGCAGCCCGTCTTGGAGGGAGACCCAGTACTTC. This encodes CASSPSWRETQYF.

This clone appeared a single time. This chain uses TRBV6-5 with TRBJ1-2; D is ambiguous. The V gene's germline CDR1 is MNHEY and CDR2 SVGAGI. The CDR3 extends over 14 amino acids. V lost 0 bases, J lost 0 bases, and 5 bases lay in between. CDR3 DNA: TGTGCCAGCAGTTACTCACCAACTAACTATGGCTACACCTTC. It codes for CASSYSPTNYGYTF.

The V call is TRBV27, the J call TRBJ2-3, with D perhaps TRBD1 (5 bases). CDR1 and CDR2 (germline): MNHEY, SMNVEV (reference sequence). The CDR3 has 16 residues. V was clipped by 4 bases and J by 0 bases, with 14 bases between them. CDR3 sequence: CASSSDSFGSTDTQYF. In DNA form, the CDR3 reads TGTGCCAGCAGTTCTGACAGTTTCGGGAGCACAGATACGCAGTATTTT.

The chain combines TRBV30 with TRBJ2-5; 12 nucleotides agree with TRBD2. Germline lookup yields CDR1 GTSNPN and CDR2 SVGIG (reference sequence). CDR3 size: 18 residues. Trimming took 4 bases from V and 5 from J; bases not matched to a gene: 17. The CDR3 is CAWTTGLASGRAEETQYF. CDR3 DNA: TGTGCCTGGACCACGGGGTTGGCTAGCGGGAGGGCAGAGGAGACCCAGTACTTC.

The chain has TRBV11-2 and TRBJ2-7; TRBD1 matches 9 bases. The germline V gene has CDR1 SGHAT and CDR2 FQNNGV. The CDR3 covers 14 residues. Trimming removed 0 bases from V and 8 bases from J; junction bases left unmatched: 5. For the CDR3, the DNA is TGTGCCAGCAGCTTAGAGGGGACAGGGCGGCAGCAGTACTTC. It codes for CASSLEGTGRQQYF.

The CDR3 bases are TGTGCCAGCAGCCCCCGCCCCTCGTCCAAAAACATTCAGTACTTC. Encoded protein: CASSPRPSSKNIQYF. The chain has TRBV9 and TRBJ2-4; no clear D gene. The V gene's germline CDR1 is SGDLS and CDR2 YYNGEE. The CDR3 contains 15 residues. The V and J ends lost 4 bases and 2 bases respectively, with 13 bases between them.

This chain joins TRBV10-1 and TRBJ2-7; 7 bases line up with TRBD2. This CDR3 has 13 residues. The germline V gene encodes CDR1 WNHNN and CDR2 SYGVQD (reference sequence). The J segment lost 5 bases and the V segment lost 2 bases, leaving 3 bases of the junction unmatched. DNA of the CDR3: TGCGCCAGCAGTGAGAGCGGGAAGGACGAGCAGTACTTC. This translates into CASSESGKDEQYF.

The J gene is TRBJ2-5, the V gene TRBV7-8, with 15 bases matching TRBD2. V lost 5 bases and J lost 5; bases outside the gene matches: 6. CDR3 length: 16 amino acids. Germline V gives CDR1 SGHVS, CDR2 FQNEAQ. CDR3 DNA sequence: TGTGCCAGCAGCCTCTGGACTAGCGGGAGGGTGGAGACCCAGTACTTC. Residues: CASSLWTSGRVETQYF.

V and J are TRBV6-6 and TRBJ2-7, with 7 bases matching TRBD2. The CDR3 has 14 amino acids. The V gene end was trimmed by 7 bases and the J gene end by 2 bases; junction bases not matched to a gene: 8. Germline assignment: CDR1 MNHNY and CDR2 SVGAGI (reference sequence). The chain's CDR3 is CASTIHRGAYEQYF. The CDR3 DNA reads TGTGCCAGCACCATACACCGGGGGGCCTACGAGCAGTACTTC.

J is TRBJ2-7 and V is TRBV11-3; 7 nucleotides agree with TRBD1. Looked up from germline, CDR1 is SGHNT and CDR2 is YENEEA. J lost 1 base, V lost 3 bases, and 0 bases had no gene match. The CDR3 is 13 residues long. The CDR3 protein is CASSLGQSYEQYF. The CDR3 nucleotides read TGTGCCAGCAGCTTGGGACAGTCCTACGAGCAGTACTTC.

The chain uses TRBV21-1 and TRBJ2-2; the table's D gene call, TRBD2, was not cross checked with the DNA. TRBV21-1 counts as a pseudogene. CDR3 length equals 14 residues. The CDR3, as DNA: TGTGCCAGCAGCAAAGACCGGGACACCGGGGAGCTGTTTTTT. Translating it yields CASSKDRDTGELFF.